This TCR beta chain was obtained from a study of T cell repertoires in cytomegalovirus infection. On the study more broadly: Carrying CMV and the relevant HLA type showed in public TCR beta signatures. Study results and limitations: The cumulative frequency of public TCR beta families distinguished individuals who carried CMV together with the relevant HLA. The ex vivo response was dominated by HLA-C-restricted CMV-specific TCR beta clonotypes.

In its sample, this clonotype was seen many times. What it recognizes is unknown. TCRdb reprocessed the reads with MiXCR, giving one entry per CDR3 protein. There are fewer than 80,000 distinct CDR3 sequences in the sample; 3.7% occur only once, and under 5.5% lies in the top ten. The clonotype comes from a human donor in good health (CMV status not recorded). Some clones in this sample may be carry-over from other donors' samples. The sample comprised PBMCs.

The CDR3 protein is CASSPTAGAYNEQFF. DNA for the CDR3: TGTGCCAGCAGTCCTACAGCCGGAGCCTACAATGAGCAGTTCTTC. The rearrangement links TRBV6-8 to TRBJ2-1; D is unclear. Germline CDR1 reads MNHGY; CDR2 reads SAAAGT. The length of the CDR3 is 15 residues. V lost 5 bases and J 2 bases, leaving 13 bases between the germline ends.